These 26 T cell receptor beta chains originate from one sample sequenced in a study of Graves' ophthalmopathy and Graves' hyperthyroidism. Amplification from RNA transcripts yielded the TCR beta CDR3 regions. The authors performed first-round RT-PCR with HTBI primers and then a second-round multiplex PCR. A single record per CDR3 protein comes from TCRdb applying MiXCR to the multiplex PCR reads. The sample lists about 590,000 distinct CDR3 sequences; just under 40% were seen once. Sequencing used peripheral blood or thyroid tissue (not recorded which). These receptors were obtained from an adult man with Graves' hyperthyroidism.

This clonotype was picked up many times. The chain carries TRBV15 and TRBJ2-5, with 10 positions matching TRBD1. CDR1 and CDR2 from the germline V gene are LNHNV and YYDKDF (reference sequence). Trimming at V came to 0 bases and at J to 4 bases, leaving 5 bases not matched to a gene. This CDR3 spans 16 amino acids. As DNA, the CDR3 is TGTGCCACCAGCAGAGATCGGTGGGACAGGGGAGAGACCCAGTACTTC. Protein sequence: CATSRDRWDRGETQYF.

The CDR3 reads CATRETTPNTEAFF. The DNA of the CDR3 is TGTGCCACCCGGGAGACTACTCCGAACACTGAAGCTTTCTTT. This chain uses TRBV19 with TRBJ1-1; unclear D gene. The germline V gene has CDR1 LNHDA and CDR2 SQIVND (reference sequence). Between the trimmed V and J ends, which lost 10 bases and 1 base, there was a span of 16 bases. There are 14 residues in the CDR3.

Comments on this clonotype: Given a much more abundant clone one base away, this may be a read error. The rearrangement joins TRBV29-1 to TRBJ2-7; 11 positions match TRBD1. This CDR3 has 14 residues. Germline lookup yields CDR1 SQVTM and CDR2 ANQGSEA. CDR3 sequence (DNA): TGCAGCGTTCTCTCGGACAGGGGGCTGTACGAGCAGTGCTTC. Protein: CSVLSDRGLYEQCF.

This clonotype was counted ten times or more. The chain has TRBV6-5 and TRBJ1-5; 8 bases match TRBD1. Germline CDR1 reads MNHEY; CDR2 reads SVGAGI. V lost 5 bases, J lost 4 bases, and 7 bases stayed unmatched. The CDR3 is made up of 15 amino acids. The CDR3 DNA reads as TGTGCCAGCAGTGCCGTGACAGGGGAGAATCAGCCCCAGCATTTT. Translating gives CASSAVTGENQPQHF.

As regards this clonotype: A read error may account for a junction end that differs from germline. The chain carries TRBV7-2 and TRBJ1-1; D not certain. This CDR3 has 13 residues. Germline V CDR1 and CDR2: SGHTA, FQGNSA. The CDR3 here is CAGSAALATEAFF. For the CDR3, the DNA is TGTGCCGGCAGCGCGGCCCTGGCCACTGAAGCTTTCTTT.

About this clonotype: The junction and the germline gene differ at one end; a read error may be behind it. J is TRBJ2-7 and V is TRBV2, with TRBD1 identical over 9 bases. This CDR3 has 13 residues. Germline values: CDR1 SNHLY, CDR2 FYNNEI. The CDR3 loop reads CAISTDRGNEQYF. Written as DNA, the CDR3 is TGTGCCATCAGTACGGACAGGGGCAACGAGCAGTACTTC.

At least ten counts were recorded for this clonotype. The chain uses TRBV13 and TRBJ1-1; D is unclear. V lost 5 bases to trimming and J lost 3 bases, with 16 bases between them. The CDR3 sequence is 15 residues long. Germline lookup yields CDR1 PRHDT and CDR2 FYEKMQ (reference sequence). This CDR3 reads CASSPPTGEDTEAFF. The CDR3 DNA is TGTGCCAGCAGCCCCCCCACCGGGGAGGACACTGAAGCTTTCTTT.

Comments on this clonotype: Possible read error: a much larger clone is one base away. The chain uses TRBV2 and TRBJ1-2, with D hard to call. From germline, CDR1 is SNHLY and CDR2 FYNNEI. CDR3 size: 14 residues. CDR3: CAGSVRTNPYGYTF. As DNA, the CDR3 is TGTGCCGGCAGTGTAAGGACTAATCCTTATGGCTACACCTTC.

The V call is TRBV20-1, the J call TRBJ2-7, with TRBD1 matching 7 bases. CDR1 and CDR2 (germline): DFQATT, SNEGSKA (reference sequence). The trim removed 0 bases at V and 1 base at J, leaving 9 bases unmatched. The CDR3 covers 16 residues. CDR3 DNA: TGCAGTGCTAGAGATCGAGGGACAGAGATTTCCTACGAGCAGTACTTC. This gives the protein CSARDRGTEISYEQYF.

Ten or more counts support this clonotype. The chain employs TRBV5-4 and TRBJ2-5, with TRBD2 as a possible D gene (5 bases). This CDR3 has 14 residues. V gave up 4 bases and J gave up 2 bases, with 12 bases separating them. Germline loops: CDR1 SGHNT, CDR2 YYREEE (reference sequence). The CDR3 is CASSQIPGQETQYF. For the CDR3, the DNA is TGTGCCAGCAGCCAAATACCGGGGCAAGAGACCCAGTACTTC.

This chain connects TRBV20-1 to TRBJ2-7; possible D gene TRBD1, 7 bases. V was trimmed by 5 bases and J by 10 bases, leaving 21 bases between them. This CDR3 comprises 13 residues. CDR1 and CDR2 (germline): DFQATT, SNEGSKA (reference sequence). CDR3 nucleotide sequence: TGCAGTGCTGGGGCCGGGACAGTGACTAGACAGTACTTC. Translation gives CSAGAGTVTRQYF.

This clonotype was observed a few times. This rearrangement joins TRBV2 to TRBJ1-5; D not certain. Germline V gives CDR1 SNHLY, CDR2 FYNNEI. The CDR3 has 13 residues. V was cut by 5 bases and J by 5 bases, with 10 bases left in between. The CDR3 loop reads CASSWGTDQPQHF. The CDR3 DNA reads TGTGCCAGCAGTTGGGGAACCGATCAGCCCCAGCATTTT. The full variable domain, its missing parts supplied by reference TRBV2 and TRBJ1-5, is EPEVTQTPSHQVTQMGQEVILRCVPISNHLYFYWYRQILGQKVEFLVSFYNNEISEKSEIFDDQFSVERPDGSNFTLKIRSTKLEDSAMYFCASSWGTDQPQHFGDGTRLSIL.

This rearrangement joins TRBV7-9 to TRBJ2-3, with D perhaps TRBD2 (5 bases). From germline, CDR1 is SEHNR and CDR2 FQNEAQ (reference sequence). The CDR3 length is 11 residues. V was pared by 3 bases and J by 8 bases, with 6 bases between. The CDR3 DNA is TGTGCCAGCAGCTTTAGCGTTACGCAGTATTTT. Translating it yields CASSFSVTQYF. The variable domain in full, with the rest retrieved from reference TRBV7-9 and TRBJ2-3, is DTGVSQNPRHKITKRGQNVTFRCDPISEHNRLYWYRQTLGQGPEFLTYFQNEAQLEKSRLLSDRFSAERPKGSFSTLEIQRTEQGDSAMYLCASSFSVTQYFGPGTRLTVL.

This clonotype has just a few counts. This chain joins TRBV29-1 and TRBJ2-5, with D uncertain. The CDR3 sequence is 12 residues long. Deletions cut 5 bases from V and 2 bases from J, with 9 bases between. The germline gives CDR1 SQVTM, CDR2 ANQGSEA. This CDR3 reads CSVRAVQETQYF. CDR3 coding DNA: TGCAGCGTTCGGGCAGTACAAGAGACCCAGTACTTC.

There are a few counts of this clonotype. The rearrangement links TRBV7-2 to TRBJ2-7; D not certain. The CDR3 contains 13 residues. Trimming shortened V by 8 bases and J by 3 bases, and 14 bases separated the two germline ends. Germline V lookup: CDR1 SGHTA, CDR2 FQGNSA. Here the CDR3 reads CASSPLQYYEQYF. The CDR3 bases are TGTGCCAGCTCACCACTCCAGTACTACGAGCAGTACTTC. Looking up the rest from reference TRBV7-2 and TRBJ2-7 gives the full variable domain: GAGVSQSPSNKVTEKGKDVELRCDPISGHTALYWYRQSLGQGLEFLIYFQGNSAPDKSGLPSDRFSAERTGGSVSTLTIQRTQQEDSAVYLCASSPLQYYEQYFGPGTRLTVT.

This clonotype was found a few times. One end of the junction fails to match germline, which may point to a read error. The V and J genes are TRBV10-3 and TRBJ1-4; D call uncertain. Germline CDR1 and CDR2: ENHRY and SYGVKD. CDR3 size: 15 residues. This chain's CDR3 is CASSYLRAVEEKLFF. The CDR3 bases are TGTGCCAGCAGTTACCTTAGGGCAGTTGAGGAAAAACTGTTTTTT.

The rearrangement links TRBV7-2 to TRBJ2-7; 9 nucleotides agree with TRBD2. The J call is in doubt because the DNA end fits TRBJ2-1 better. Germline lookup yields CDR1 SGHTA and CDR2 FQGNSA. This CDR3 is 17 amino acids long. The CDR3 DNA is TGTGCCAGCAGCTTGTCAGCGGGGGGCGTGACCTACAATGAGCAGTTCTTC. It specifies CASSLSAGGVTYNEQFF.

The CDR3 protein is CASSQSTGALNYGYTF. Here the CDR3 DNA reads TGCGCCAGCAGCCAATCCACAGGGGCCCTCAACTATGGCTACACCTTC. V is TRBV4-1 and J is TRBJ1-2, with 7 bases identical to TRBD1. The ends lost 2 bases at V and 2 bases at J; junction bases unmatched: 8. This CDR3 comprises 16 residues. Germline V CDR1 and CDR2: MGHRA, YSYEKL.

The chain employs TRBV29-1 and TRBJ2-6; D may be TRBD1 (5 bases). Trimming stripped 1 base from V and 3 bases from J, with 13 bases between. CDR1 and CDR2 (germline): SQVTM, ANQGSEA. The CDR3 is made up of 16 amino acids. The CDR3 here is CSVEGIGEGGANVLTF. The CDR3 DNA follows: TGCAGCGTTGAAGGTATAGGGGAAGGTGGGGCCAACGTCCTGACTTTC.

Only a few counts were recorded for this clonotype. This chain uses TRBV27 with TRBJ1-5, with TRBD1 as a possible D gene (6 bases). V lost 0 bases to trimming and J lost 4 bases, with 13 bases between them. Germline V gives CDR1 MNHEY, CDR2 SMNVEV (reference sequence). The CDR3 extends over 16 amino acids. Here the CDR3 reads CASSLSDGGRNQPQHF. CDR3 DNA: TGTGCCAGCAGTTTATCCGATGGGGGGCGAAATCAGCCCCAGCATTTT.

The gene calls are TRBV2 and TRBJ2-7; 11 bases align to TRBD1. The V gene end was trimmed by 8 bases and the J gene end by 4 bases; junction bases not matched to a gene: 7. The CDR3 has 14 amino acids. Germline V gene sequence: CDR1 SNHLY, CDR2 FYNNEI. CDR3 amino acids: CASGGQGALYEQYF. Written as DNA, the CDR3 is TGTGCCAGCGGCGGACAGGGGGCGCTTTACGAGCAGTACTTC.

In this sample, this clonotype turned up many times. The chain carries TRBV6-5 and TRBJ1-1, with a tentative D call TRBD1 (5 bases). The V end was cut by 5 bases, the J end by 0 bases, with 10 bases between. In germline, CDR1 is MNHEY, CDR2 SVGAGI. The CDR3 is 14 residues long. CDR3 DNA sequence: TGTGCCAGCAGTAAGACAGACATGAACACTGAAGCTTTCTTT. This gives the protein CASSKTDMNTEAFF.

Only a few counts were recorded for this clonotype. J is TRBJ2-7 and V is TRBV28; 7 bases align to TRBD1. Germline V gene lookup returns CDR1 MDHEN and CDR2 SYDVKM. After removal of 6 bases from V and 2 bases from J, the junction contained 10 bases not matched to a gene. The CDR3 loop spans 15 amino acids. The CDR3 region has the DNA TGTGCCAGCAGGACCCGGAGACAGGGCGCCTACGAGCAGTACTTC. Its translation is CASRTRRQGAYEQYF. The variable domain in full, completed from reference TRBV28 and TRBJ2-7, reads DVKVTQSSRYLVKRTGEKVFLECVQDMDHENMFWYRQDPGLGLRLIYFSYDVKMKEKGDIPEGYSVSREKKERFSLILESASTNQTSMYLCASRTRRQGAYEQYFGPGTRLTVT.

Ten or more counts support this clonotype. The chain recombines TRBV5-1 with TRBJ1-1; 7 bases are a match to TRBD1. Germline assignment: CDR1 SGHRS and CDR2 YFSETQ. The V and J ends lost 2 bases and 4 bases, in that order; junction bases with no gene match: 8. The CDR3 extends over 15 amino acids. The CDR3 DNA follows: TGCGCCAGCAGCTTTACCGACAGGGCCGGCACTGAAGCTTTCTTT. Translating gives CASSFTDRAGTEAFF.

This clonotype was counted at least ten times. The V gene is TRBV10-2, the J gene TRBJ2-5; a possible D gene is TRBD2 (5 bases). The CDR3 consists of 18 residues. The V end was cut by 8 bases, the J end by 1 base, with 26 bases between. Germline CDR1 and CDR2: WSHSY and SAAADI. The CDR3 nucleotides are TGCGCCAGCTTACTGGACGAAACGCTGGACTTCTTCCAAGAGACCCAGTACTTC. Translating it yields CASLLDETLDFFQETQYF.

Many counts were recorded for this clonotype. The chain combines TRBV20-1 with TRBJ2-7; D is possibly TRBD2 (6 bases). The V gene lost 6 bases and the J gene lost 5 bases, with 17 bases spanning the gap. The CDR3 is 13 amino acids. Germline-derived CDR1 and CDR2 are DFQATT and SNEGSKA (reference sequence). Here the CDR3 reads CSASPGVSDEQYF. CDR3 DNA sequence: TGCAGTGCCTCCCCGGGGGTAAGCGACGAGCAGTACTTC.